This T cell receptor (beta chain) is drawn from a study of CD4 T cells in relation to SARS-CoV-2 and coronaviruses. The overall study: TCR beta CDR3s were sequenced after roughly eleven-day antigen culture of PBMCs. Crossreactive spike epitopes shared across donors were mapped to their HLA restriction. Study-level findings and limits: In around 67% of donors, memory CD4+ clonotypes crossrecognized SARS-CoV-2 and at least one common cold coronavirus spike. Culture-expanded clones reflect memory recall rather than primary priming during culture.

This CDR3 region has 14 residues. Germline CDR1 reads SQVTM; CDR2 reads ANQGSEA. Unmatched junction bases numbered 10, after V lost 6 bases and J lost 7 bases. Details on this clone: Its antigen is not identified.

Only in-frame clones appear in the TCRdb table, and some are missing; sequencing was by immunoSEQ multiplex PCR. The data show just over 35,000 clones, approximately 80% seen once. J is TRBJ1-4 and V is TRBV29-1, with 8 nucleotides matching TRBD1. The origin of this receptor is an adult with COVID-19. The source material was naive CD4+ T cells from PBMCs, cultured in vitro. As for subset: naive CD4+ T cells isolated by negative enrichment. Written as DNA, the CDR3 is TGCAGCGTGGTGGACAGGGATGCCGGTGAAAAACTGTTTTTT. This encodes CSVVDRDAGEKLFF.